This T cell receptor beta chain comes out of a study of T cell repertoires in cytomegalovirus infection. Study-wide background: An indication of both CMV infection and matching HLA type came from public TCR beta signatures.

This clonotype was seen a handful of times. MiXCR was run by TCRdb on the reads, yielding one entry per CDR3 protein. The sample carries roughly 500,000 distinct CDR3 sequences, about 15% recorded once. The germline V gene has CDR1 LGHDT and CDR2 YNNKEL (reference sequence). The CDR3 length is 17 residues. The V gene lost 0 bases and the J gene lost 2 bases, with 17 bases spanning the gap. The V and J genes are TRBV3-1 and TRBJ2-7; D may be TRBD2 (5 bases). The source of this sequence is a human donor in good health (CMV status not recorded). Some clones in this sample may be carry-over from other donors' samples. Sequencing used CD8+ T cells from PBMCs. The CDR3 spells CASSQDSSTIITYEQYF. CDR3 in DNA: TGTGCCAGCAGCCAAGATTCTTCGACTATTATTACCTACGAGCAGTACTTC.